This T cell receptor (beta chain) was observed in a study of regulatory T cells in long-lasting Graves disease. CDR1 is DFQATT and CDR2 is SNEGSKA in the germline V gene (reference sequence). The CDR3 spans 12 residues. Time point in this sample: persistent/refractory GD, antithyroid drugs over 5 years with positive TRAb. Construction of the TCR library relied on RNA isolated from PBMCs. Relying on iRepertoire HTBI primers and Arm-PCR of CDR3 regions, the team built TCR beta libraries. TCRdb re-called the multiplex PCR reads with MiXCR, one entry per CDR3 protein. The data hold about 290,000 distinct CDR3 sequences, with around 23% observed a single time. This clonotype was detected a few times. The target antigen is unknown. The study's findings and limits: A greater number of public clonotypes (2,741) was shared by persistent patients than by new patients (just over 950).

The material sequenced was peripheral blood mononuclear cells (PBMCs), taken when the disease was refractory, from a patient treated with antithyroid drugs. The genes are TRBV20-1 and TRBJ1-4, with a possible D match to TRBD1 (5 bases). This TCR was recovered from a female donor with Graves disease. The CDR3 loop reads CSSPGTNEKLFF. The CDR3 coding sequence is TGCAGCTCCCCAGGGACTAATGAAAAACTGTTTTTT.